The clone carrying this TCR beta chain was recorded only once. Its specificity is unknown. The data were obtained in a study of T cell responses to AZD1222 COVID-19 vaccine. This table comes from immunoSEQ multiplex PCR, and its TCRdb copy is limited to in-frame clones, with some not included. The repertoire holds 25,000 to 35,000 clones, with around four fifths as singletons. Study-wide findings and caveats: Donors, mostly white British, included more females; clonal diversity was possibly underestimated. There were repertoire samples only from the period after the peak T cell response. Reportedly, nearly half of unique spike TCRs recognized epitopes outside B.1.351/B.1.1.7 mutations.

This material consisted of peripheral blood, taken on day 0 of AZD1222 vaccination. The receptor was derived from an adult in good health.

This CDR3 is CASSRTVRTDTQYF. The CDR3 DNA follows: TGTGCCAGCAGCAGAACAGTTCGCACAGATACGCAGTATTTT. The chain uses TRBV11-2 and TRBJ2-3; D not certain. Germline-derived CDR1 and CDR2 are SGHAT and FQNNGV. This CDR3 is built from 14 residues. V was cut by 5 bases and J by 1 base, with 10 bases left in between. Together with reference TRBV11-2 and TRBJ2-3, the CDR3 gives the full variable domain: EAGVAQSPRYKIIEKRQSVAFWCNPISGHATLYWYQQILGQGPKLLIQFQNNGVVDDSQLPKDRFSAERLKGVDSTLKIQPAKLEDSAVYLCASSRTVRTDTQYFGPGTRLTVL.